The clone carrying this T cell receptor beta chain came up many times. The antigen remains undetermined. The V and J ends lost 0 bases and 13 bases, in that order; junction bases with no gene match: 12. The CDR3 consists of 15 residues. The germline V gene has CDR1 SGHAT and CDR2 FQNNGV. Sequenced by immunoSEQ multiplex PCR; TCRdb stores in-frame clones only, minus some. The record shows 10,000 to 15,000 clones for this sample, with no singletons present. The data originate from a study of T cells after posttransplantation cyclophosphamide. Cyclophosphamide on days +3 and +4 followed busulfan-fludarabine conditioning and a marrow graft. Study-wide results and limits: Tissue-infiltrating T cells from skin or gut overlapped little with blood T cells.

The J gene is TRBJ2-7, the V gene TRBV11-2; 10 bases fit TRBD2. Material: PBMCs, obtained after allogeneic stem cell transplant with posttransplant cyclophosphamide. The sequence derives from a female patient between 35 and 55 years old who received an allogeneic stem cell transplant from an unrelated donor, was CMV-positive, and had acute GVHD only. Part of the T cells may come from the graft donor. The CDR3 DNA follows: TGTGCCAGCAGCTTAGAGGGGCTAGCGGGGGACTCAGACTACGTC. The encoded protein is CASSLEGLAGDSDYV.